The clone carrying this TCR beta chain was detected many times. The CDR3 extends over 16 amino acids. Trimming left V 5 bases short and J 3 bases short, with 17 bases between. For the second PCR, which ran for about 6 to 12 cycles, a sample-barcoded 5' primer and a J-beta primer mix were used. TCRdb used MiXCR to reprocess the 5' RACE reads, holding one entry per CDR3 protein. The data show approximately 810,000 distinct CDR3 sequences, less than 35% seen once. The record originates from a study of blood T cells in healthy people across ages. This receptor was obtained from a woman of 80 years or more in good health. Sequencing was performed on blood. V is TRBV12-3 or TRBV12-4 and J is TRBJ2-1, with D perhaps TRBD2 (6 bases). CDR3 in amino acids: CASSRREEGSYNEQFF. The CDR3 DNA reads as TGTGCCAGCAGTCGAAGGGAGGAGGGTAGCTACAATGAGCAGTTCTTC.